This T cell receptor (beta chain) was captured by sequencing in a study of OX40 agonist ivuxolimab in advanced cancers. Looking at the study overall: A diagnosis of hepatocellular carcinoma, melanoma, renal cell or head and neck cancer was present in dose-escalation patients. At 82.7% male, the cohort had a mean age of 60 years, ranging from about 20 to 79. Findings and caveats of the study: At 0.1 to 3.0 mg/kg and by week 6, CD4+ and CD8+ T cells in the blood had expanded clonally.

The CDR3 sequence is 16 residues long. V was clipped by 4 bases and J by 0 bases, with 12 bases between them. Germline CDR1 MNHEY, CDR2 SVGAGI. With respect to this clone: The antigen is undetermined.

Using immunoSEQ multiplex PCR, the repertoire was profiled, and TCRdb retains in-frame clones only, with some absent. The profile shows about 34,000 clones, about nine tenths of them singletons. The sequencing used CD4+ or CD8+ T cells sorted from blood, collected in a trial of the OX40 agonist ivuxolimab. The chain employs TRBV6-5 and TRBJ1-4; D call uncertain. The origin of this receptor is an adult with an advanced solid tumor such as melanoma, head and neck, liver or kidney cancer. CDR3 residues: CASSLSHPSTNEKLFF. The CDR3 region has the DNA TGTGCCAGCAGTTTGAGTCACCCCTCAACTAATGAAAAACTGTTTTTT.